The rows below give T cell receptor beta chains drawn from one sample of a study of cytomegalovirus exposure and HLA in healthy donors. Profiled with immunoSEQ multiplex PCR; TCRdb holds only in-frame clones, not every one. This sample has 180,000 or so clones; 70% to 90% occur once, and the top ten carry approximately 8.5%. Sequencing was done on a sample of PBMCs. The receptors originated from a man younger than 35 in good health and CMV-seropositive. Each CDR3 is given with its conserved first and last residue. Fields, in order: V gene, clone size, J gene, D gene, CDR3 DNA, CDR3 protein. A D gene is named only where the DNA matches it firmly. The size of a clone is reported for some rows only, either as once, few or many, or as a class for expanded clones.

v_gene: TRBV7-2; abundance: .; j_gene: TRBJ1-2; d_gene: .; CDR3nt: TGTGCCAGCAGCTTACTCGACAGGCGAGGCTACACCTTC; CDR3aa: CASSLLDRRGYTF
v_gene: TRBV10-1; abundance: .; j_gene: TRBJ2-7; d_gene: TRBD2; CDR3nt: TGCGCCAGCAGTGTGGCGGGGGAGTTCGCCGAGCAGTACTTC; CDR3aa: CASSVAGEFAEQYF
v_gene: TRBV19; abundance: few; j_gene: TRBJ2-1; d_gene: .; CDR3nt: TGTGCCAGTACCCGAGGGGGTGGGGATGAGCAGTTCTTC; CDR3aa: CASTRGGGDEQFF
v_gene: TRBV9; abundance: once; j_gene: TRBJ1-2; d_gene: TRBD1; CDR3nt: TGTGCCAGCAGCGAGGGACAGGGGAACTATGGCTACACCTTC; CDR3aa: CASSEGQGNYGYTF
v_gene: TRBV27; abundance: .; j_gene: TRBJ1-1; d_gene: .; CDR3nt: TGTGCCAGCAGCCTAAGACGGGGGTGGGACACTGAAGCTTTCTTT; CDR3aa: CASSLRRGWDTEAFF
v_gene: TRBV6-1; abundance: .; j_gene: TRBJ2-7; d_gene: TRBD1; CDR3nt: TGTGCCAGCAGTCGACAGGGGGTAGTCTCCTACGAGCAGTACTTC; CDR3aa: CASSRQGVVSYEQYF
v_gene: TRBV9; abundance: .; j_gene: TRBJ2-7; d_gene: .; CDR3nt: TGTGCCAGCAGCGTAGGAACCCTAGGCGACGAGCAGTACTTC; CDR3aa: CASSVGTLGDEQYF
v_gene: TRBV5-1; abundance: .; j_gene: TRBJ2-7; d_gene: TRBD1; CDR3nt: TGCGCCAGCAGCTTGGCTCCCGGGACAGGGTCCTACGAGCAGTACTTC; CDR3aa: CASSLAPGTGSYEQYF
v_gene: TRBV9; abundance: .; j_gene: TRBJ2-5; d_gene: TRBD2; CDR3nt: TGTGCCAGCAGTTTAGCGGGGGGGAACCAAGAGACCCAGTACTTC; CDR3aa: CASSLAGGNQETQYF
v_gene: TRBV29-1; abundance: few; j_gene: TRBJ1-1; d_gene: .; CDR3nt: TGCAGCGTGGAAGTGGGGTGGGGGGATGAAGCTTTCTTT; CDR3aa: CSVEVGWGDEAFF
v_gene: TRBV5-6; abundance: few; j_gene: TRBJ1-2; d_gene: .; CDR3nt: TGTGCCAGCAGCCCAGACAGAACGAACTATGGCTACACCTTC; CDR3aa: CASSPDRTNYGYTF
v_gene: TRBV5-5; abundance: few; j_gene: TRBJ1-1; d_gene: .; CDR3nt: TGTGCCAGCCGACAGCAGAACACTGAAGCTTTCTTT; CDR3aa: CASRQQNTEAFF
v_gene: TRBV7-9; abundance: .; j_gene: TRBJ1-2; d_gene: .; CDR3nt: TGTGCCAGCAGCTTAGTCTTGTCAGGGGATGGCTACACCTTC; CDR3aa: CASSLVLSGDGYTF
v_gene: TRBV18; abundance: .; j_gene: TRBJ1-6; d_gene: TRBD1; CDR3nt: TGTGCCAGCTCACCATGGGACAGCAATTCACCCCTCCACTTT; CDR3aa: CASSPWDSNSPLHF
v_gene: TRBV6-5; abundance: once; j_gene: TRBJ2-1; d_gene: TRBD2; CDR3nt: TGTGCCAGCAGTCCCGGGGGGGTGGATGAGCAGTTCTTC; CDR3aa: CASSPGGVDEQFF
v_gene: TRBV5-1; abundance: once; j_gene: TRBJ2-5; d_gene: TRBD2; CDR3nt: TGCGCCAGCAGTCCTGGAGGCCAGCGGGGAGAGACCCAGTACTTC; CDR3aa: CASSPGGQRGETQYF
v_gene: TRBV15; abundance: few; j_gene: TRBJ1-2; d_gene: TRBD1; CDR3nt: TGTGCCACCAGCAGAACAGGGGACGGAGGCTACACCTTC; CDR3aa: CATSRTGDGGYTF
v_gene: TRBV5-4; abundance: .; j_gene: TRBJ2-2; d_gene: .; CDR3nt: TGTGCCAGCAGCCTCGGACGGTTGAACACCGGGGAGCCGTTTTTT; CDR3aa: CASSLGRLNTGEPFF
v_gene: TRBV5-6; abundance: few; j_gene: TRBJ1-3; d_gene: .; CDR3nt: TGTGCCAGCAGCTCCCCCTTGGACATCGATGGAAACACCATATATTTT; CDR3aa: CASSSPLDIDGNTIYF
v_gene: TRBV6-1; abundance: .; j_gene: TRBJ1-2; d_gene: .; CDR3nt: TGTGCCAGCAGTGGGACAGCCAATTCTTTACAAACCCCCTTC; CDR3aa: CASSGTANSLQTPF
v_gene: TRBV7-3; abundance: .; j_gene: TRBJ2-3; d_gene: .; CDR3nt: TGTGCCAGCAGCTTAACATATTCAGATACGCAGTATTTT; CDR3aa: CASSLTYSDTQYF
v_gene: TRBV30; abundance: once; j_gene: TRBJ2-5; d_gene: .; CDR3nt: TGTGCCTGGGCCGAGGACTCGGTGGTCGTGACCCAGTACTTC; CDR3aa: CAWAEDSVVVTQYF
v_gene: TRBV15; abundance: .; j_gene: TRBJ2-2; d_gene: .; CDR3nt: TGTGCCACCAGCAGAGGTGCAAGGGGCACCGGGGAGCTGTTTTTT; CDR3aa: CATSRGARGTGELFF
v_gene: TRBV7-2; abundance: .; j_gene: TRBJ2-3; d_gene: TRBD2; CDR3nt: TGTGCCAGCAGCTTAAGGGGAGCGGGGGGAAGCACAGATACGCAGTATTTT; CDR3aa: CASSLRGAGGSTDTQYF
v_gene: TRBV5-4; abundance: .; j_gene: TRBJ1-1; d_gene: .; CDR3nt: TGTGCCAGCAGCTTATTAGACGGGGGGTGGGCTGAAGCTTTCTTT; CDR3aa: CASSLLDGGWAEAFF
v_gene: TRBV12-5; abundance: .; j_gene: TRBJ2-1; d_gene: .; CDR3nt: TGTGCTAGTGGTTTGGTCAGGGCCCTTTTGAATGAGCAGTTCTTC; CDR3aa: CASGLVRALLNEQFF
v_gene: TRBV18; abundance: .; j_gene: TRBJ1-5; d_gene: TRBD1; CDR3nt: TGTGCCAGCTCACGACCGGGACAGGGGAGGAATCAGCCCCAGCATTTT; CDR3aa: CASSRPGQGRNQPQHF
v_gene: TRBV6-5; abundance: .; j_gene: TRBJ2-5; d_gene: .; CDR3nt: TGTGCCAGCAGGGTCGGAGAGACCCAGTACTTC; CDR3aa: CASRVGETQYF
v_gene: TRBV6-1; abundance: .; j_gene: TRBJ1-2; d_gene: .; CDR3nt: TGTGCCAGCAGAGGGGGAGAGAGGAACTATGGCTACACCTTC; CDR3aa: CASRGGERNYGYTF
v_gene: TRBV4-1; abundance: few; j_gene: TRBJ1-1; d_gene: .; CDR3nt: TGCGCCAGCAGCCAAGTCTCTAGTATGAACACTGAAGCTTTCTTT; CDR3aa: CASSQVSSMNTEAFF
v_gene: TRBV5-4; abundance: .; j_gene: TRBJ2-3; d_gene: TRBD2; CDR3nt: TGTGCCAGCAGCCGCCCGACTAGCGGGGGCCCAGATACGCAGTATTTT; CDR3aa: CASSRPTSGGPDTQYF
v_gene: TRBV9; abundance: .; j_gene: TRBJ1-3; d_gene: .; CDR3nt: TGTGCCAGCAGCGAACCACTTGGTGACTCTGGAAACACCATATATTTT; CDR3aa: CASSEPLGDSGNTIYF
v_gene: TRBV5-1; abundance: few; j_gene: TRBJ1-1; d_gene: .; CDR3nt: TGCGCCAGCAGCTTGGCCGGGGGACGGATGAACACTGAAGCTTTCTTT; CDR3aa: CASSLAGGRMNTEAFF
v_gene: TRBV5-1; abundance: .; j_gene: TRBJ1-1; d_gene: TRBD1; CDR3nt: TGCGCCAGCAGCTTGTTGACAGGGACGATGAACACTGAAGCTTTCTTT; CDR3aa: CASSLLTGTMNTEAFF
v_gene: TRBV2; abundance: .; j_gene: TRBJ2-7; d_gene: .; CDR3nt: TGTGCCAGCAGTCAGAACGAGCAGTACTTC; CDR3aa: CASSQNEQYF
v_gene: TRBV29-1; abundance: .; j_gene: TRBJ2-5; d_gene: TRBD1; CDR3nt: TGCAGCGTGGGGGGACAGGTCCGCGGGGCCCAGTACTTC; CDR3aa: CSVGGQVRGAQYF
v_gene: TRBV7-2; abundance: .; j_gene: TRBJ1-2; d_gene: .; CDR3nt: TGTGCCAGCGGAGAGACAGGAGCATTCTATGGCTACACCTTC; CDR3aa: CASGETGAFYGYTF
v_gene: TRBV9; abundance: .; j_gene: TRBJ2-1; d_gene: TRBD1; CDR3nt: TGTGCCAGCAGCACTAACAGGGGATACTCGGATGAGCAGTTCTTC; CDR3aa: CASSTNRGYSDEQFF
v_gene: TRBV6-6; abundance: .; j_gene: TRBJ2-3; d_gene: TRBD2; CDR3nt: TGTGCCAGCAGGGGACTAGCGGGGCACACAGATACGCAGTATTTT; CDR3aa: CASRGLAGHTDTQYF
v_gene: TRBV7-9; abundance: once; j_gene: TRBJ2-7; d_gene: TRBD1; CDR3nt: TGTGCCAGCAGCTTAGGTGGGCAGGGGGCCTACGAGCAGTACTTC; CDR3aa: CASSLGGQGAYEQYF
v_gene: TRBV5-6; abundance: .; j_gene: TRBJ2-2; d_gene: .; CDR3nt: TGTGCCAGCAGCTCTGGGCCTGGCACCGGGAACACCGGGGAGCTGTTTTTT; CDR3aa: CASSSGPGTGNTGELFF
v_gene: TRBV5-6; abundance: .; j_gene: TRBJ2-3; d_gene: .; CDR3nt: TGTGCCAGCAGCCCGACAGGAACGGATACGCAGTATTTT; CDR3aa: CASSPTGTDTQYF
v_gene: TRBV7-2; abundance: .; j_gene: TRBJ1-5; d_gene: .; CDR3nt: TGTGCCAGCAGTTTGGTAGGGGGCAATCAGCCCCAGCATTTT; CDR3aa: CASSLVGGNQPQHF
v_gene: TRBV5-1; abundance: .; j_gene: TRBJ2-2; d_gene: .; CDR3nt: TGCGCCAGCAGCTTGGTTCAGGACACCGGGGAGCTGTTTTTT; CDR3aa: CASSLVQDTGELFF
v_gene: TRBV19; abundance: .; j_gene: TRBJ1-5; d_gene: .; CDR3nt: TGTGCCAGTAGTATAGATCCCGACAAGGAAAGCAATCAGCCCCAGCATTTT; CDR3aa: CASSIDPDKESNQPQHF
v_gene: TRBV6-1; abundance: .; j_gene: TRBJ1-2; d_gene: .; CDR3nt: TGTGCCAGCAGGCAGTCAGTCGCTAACTATGGCTACACCTTC; CDR3aa: CASRQSVANYGYTF
v_gene: TRBV5-1; abundance: .; j_gene: TRBJ2-2; d_gene: TRBD2; CDR3nt: TGCGCCAGCAGCTTGTGGCTAGCGGGAACTTCGAACACCGGGGAGCTGTTTTTT; CDR3aa: CASSLWLAGTSNTGELFF
v_gene: TRBV7-9; abundance: few; j_gene: TRBJ2-7; d_gene: TRBD1; CDR3nt: TGTGCCAGCAGCTTGAGTCGACAGGGGTACGAGCAGTACTTC; CDR3aa: CASSLSRQGYEQYF
v_gene: TRBV7-9; abundance: .; j_gene: TRBJ1-2; d_gene: .; CDR3nt: TGTGCCAGCAGCTTAGTGGTGGGACTGGCCATCACCTTC; CDR3aa: CASSLVVGLAITF
v_gene: TRBV27; abundance: few; j_gene: TRBJ1-4; d_gene: TRBD1; CDR3nt: TGTGCCAGCAGTTTTGTCGGACAGGGACATGAAAAACTGTTTTTT; CDR3aa: CASSFVGQGHEKLFF
v_gene: TRBV6-5; abundance: .; j_gene: TRBJ2-7; d_gene: .; CDR3nt: TGTGCCAGCAGTTACTCCCAGGCCTTCTACGAGCAGTACTTC; CDR3aa: CASSYSQAFYEQYF
v_gene: TRBV5-1; abundance: .; j_gene: TRBJ2-7; d_gene: .; CDR3nt: TGCGCCAGCAGCTTGGCTTCAGGGTTCGACGAGCAGTACTTC; CDR3aa: CASSLASGFDEQYF
v_gene: TRBV7-8; abundance: .; j_gene: TRBJ2-1; d_gene: .; CDR3nt: TGTGCCAGCAGCTGGCGGGGGCGCTTGGATGAGCAGTTCTTC; CDR3aa: CASSWRGRLDEQFF
v_gene: TRBV9; abundance: once; j_gene: TRBJ2-5; d_gene: TRBD1; CDR3nt: TGTGCCAGCAGCGTAGGGGGACAGCAAGAGACCCAGTACTTC; CDR3aa: CASSVGGQQETQYF
v_gene: TRBV5-6; abundance: .; j_gene: TRBJ2-1; d_gene: .; CDR3nt: TGTGCCAGCAGCTTGGCCCGGGGGGCCCTATTCCTCTTTGACAATGAGCAGTTCTTC; CDR3aa: CASSLARGALFLFDNEQFF